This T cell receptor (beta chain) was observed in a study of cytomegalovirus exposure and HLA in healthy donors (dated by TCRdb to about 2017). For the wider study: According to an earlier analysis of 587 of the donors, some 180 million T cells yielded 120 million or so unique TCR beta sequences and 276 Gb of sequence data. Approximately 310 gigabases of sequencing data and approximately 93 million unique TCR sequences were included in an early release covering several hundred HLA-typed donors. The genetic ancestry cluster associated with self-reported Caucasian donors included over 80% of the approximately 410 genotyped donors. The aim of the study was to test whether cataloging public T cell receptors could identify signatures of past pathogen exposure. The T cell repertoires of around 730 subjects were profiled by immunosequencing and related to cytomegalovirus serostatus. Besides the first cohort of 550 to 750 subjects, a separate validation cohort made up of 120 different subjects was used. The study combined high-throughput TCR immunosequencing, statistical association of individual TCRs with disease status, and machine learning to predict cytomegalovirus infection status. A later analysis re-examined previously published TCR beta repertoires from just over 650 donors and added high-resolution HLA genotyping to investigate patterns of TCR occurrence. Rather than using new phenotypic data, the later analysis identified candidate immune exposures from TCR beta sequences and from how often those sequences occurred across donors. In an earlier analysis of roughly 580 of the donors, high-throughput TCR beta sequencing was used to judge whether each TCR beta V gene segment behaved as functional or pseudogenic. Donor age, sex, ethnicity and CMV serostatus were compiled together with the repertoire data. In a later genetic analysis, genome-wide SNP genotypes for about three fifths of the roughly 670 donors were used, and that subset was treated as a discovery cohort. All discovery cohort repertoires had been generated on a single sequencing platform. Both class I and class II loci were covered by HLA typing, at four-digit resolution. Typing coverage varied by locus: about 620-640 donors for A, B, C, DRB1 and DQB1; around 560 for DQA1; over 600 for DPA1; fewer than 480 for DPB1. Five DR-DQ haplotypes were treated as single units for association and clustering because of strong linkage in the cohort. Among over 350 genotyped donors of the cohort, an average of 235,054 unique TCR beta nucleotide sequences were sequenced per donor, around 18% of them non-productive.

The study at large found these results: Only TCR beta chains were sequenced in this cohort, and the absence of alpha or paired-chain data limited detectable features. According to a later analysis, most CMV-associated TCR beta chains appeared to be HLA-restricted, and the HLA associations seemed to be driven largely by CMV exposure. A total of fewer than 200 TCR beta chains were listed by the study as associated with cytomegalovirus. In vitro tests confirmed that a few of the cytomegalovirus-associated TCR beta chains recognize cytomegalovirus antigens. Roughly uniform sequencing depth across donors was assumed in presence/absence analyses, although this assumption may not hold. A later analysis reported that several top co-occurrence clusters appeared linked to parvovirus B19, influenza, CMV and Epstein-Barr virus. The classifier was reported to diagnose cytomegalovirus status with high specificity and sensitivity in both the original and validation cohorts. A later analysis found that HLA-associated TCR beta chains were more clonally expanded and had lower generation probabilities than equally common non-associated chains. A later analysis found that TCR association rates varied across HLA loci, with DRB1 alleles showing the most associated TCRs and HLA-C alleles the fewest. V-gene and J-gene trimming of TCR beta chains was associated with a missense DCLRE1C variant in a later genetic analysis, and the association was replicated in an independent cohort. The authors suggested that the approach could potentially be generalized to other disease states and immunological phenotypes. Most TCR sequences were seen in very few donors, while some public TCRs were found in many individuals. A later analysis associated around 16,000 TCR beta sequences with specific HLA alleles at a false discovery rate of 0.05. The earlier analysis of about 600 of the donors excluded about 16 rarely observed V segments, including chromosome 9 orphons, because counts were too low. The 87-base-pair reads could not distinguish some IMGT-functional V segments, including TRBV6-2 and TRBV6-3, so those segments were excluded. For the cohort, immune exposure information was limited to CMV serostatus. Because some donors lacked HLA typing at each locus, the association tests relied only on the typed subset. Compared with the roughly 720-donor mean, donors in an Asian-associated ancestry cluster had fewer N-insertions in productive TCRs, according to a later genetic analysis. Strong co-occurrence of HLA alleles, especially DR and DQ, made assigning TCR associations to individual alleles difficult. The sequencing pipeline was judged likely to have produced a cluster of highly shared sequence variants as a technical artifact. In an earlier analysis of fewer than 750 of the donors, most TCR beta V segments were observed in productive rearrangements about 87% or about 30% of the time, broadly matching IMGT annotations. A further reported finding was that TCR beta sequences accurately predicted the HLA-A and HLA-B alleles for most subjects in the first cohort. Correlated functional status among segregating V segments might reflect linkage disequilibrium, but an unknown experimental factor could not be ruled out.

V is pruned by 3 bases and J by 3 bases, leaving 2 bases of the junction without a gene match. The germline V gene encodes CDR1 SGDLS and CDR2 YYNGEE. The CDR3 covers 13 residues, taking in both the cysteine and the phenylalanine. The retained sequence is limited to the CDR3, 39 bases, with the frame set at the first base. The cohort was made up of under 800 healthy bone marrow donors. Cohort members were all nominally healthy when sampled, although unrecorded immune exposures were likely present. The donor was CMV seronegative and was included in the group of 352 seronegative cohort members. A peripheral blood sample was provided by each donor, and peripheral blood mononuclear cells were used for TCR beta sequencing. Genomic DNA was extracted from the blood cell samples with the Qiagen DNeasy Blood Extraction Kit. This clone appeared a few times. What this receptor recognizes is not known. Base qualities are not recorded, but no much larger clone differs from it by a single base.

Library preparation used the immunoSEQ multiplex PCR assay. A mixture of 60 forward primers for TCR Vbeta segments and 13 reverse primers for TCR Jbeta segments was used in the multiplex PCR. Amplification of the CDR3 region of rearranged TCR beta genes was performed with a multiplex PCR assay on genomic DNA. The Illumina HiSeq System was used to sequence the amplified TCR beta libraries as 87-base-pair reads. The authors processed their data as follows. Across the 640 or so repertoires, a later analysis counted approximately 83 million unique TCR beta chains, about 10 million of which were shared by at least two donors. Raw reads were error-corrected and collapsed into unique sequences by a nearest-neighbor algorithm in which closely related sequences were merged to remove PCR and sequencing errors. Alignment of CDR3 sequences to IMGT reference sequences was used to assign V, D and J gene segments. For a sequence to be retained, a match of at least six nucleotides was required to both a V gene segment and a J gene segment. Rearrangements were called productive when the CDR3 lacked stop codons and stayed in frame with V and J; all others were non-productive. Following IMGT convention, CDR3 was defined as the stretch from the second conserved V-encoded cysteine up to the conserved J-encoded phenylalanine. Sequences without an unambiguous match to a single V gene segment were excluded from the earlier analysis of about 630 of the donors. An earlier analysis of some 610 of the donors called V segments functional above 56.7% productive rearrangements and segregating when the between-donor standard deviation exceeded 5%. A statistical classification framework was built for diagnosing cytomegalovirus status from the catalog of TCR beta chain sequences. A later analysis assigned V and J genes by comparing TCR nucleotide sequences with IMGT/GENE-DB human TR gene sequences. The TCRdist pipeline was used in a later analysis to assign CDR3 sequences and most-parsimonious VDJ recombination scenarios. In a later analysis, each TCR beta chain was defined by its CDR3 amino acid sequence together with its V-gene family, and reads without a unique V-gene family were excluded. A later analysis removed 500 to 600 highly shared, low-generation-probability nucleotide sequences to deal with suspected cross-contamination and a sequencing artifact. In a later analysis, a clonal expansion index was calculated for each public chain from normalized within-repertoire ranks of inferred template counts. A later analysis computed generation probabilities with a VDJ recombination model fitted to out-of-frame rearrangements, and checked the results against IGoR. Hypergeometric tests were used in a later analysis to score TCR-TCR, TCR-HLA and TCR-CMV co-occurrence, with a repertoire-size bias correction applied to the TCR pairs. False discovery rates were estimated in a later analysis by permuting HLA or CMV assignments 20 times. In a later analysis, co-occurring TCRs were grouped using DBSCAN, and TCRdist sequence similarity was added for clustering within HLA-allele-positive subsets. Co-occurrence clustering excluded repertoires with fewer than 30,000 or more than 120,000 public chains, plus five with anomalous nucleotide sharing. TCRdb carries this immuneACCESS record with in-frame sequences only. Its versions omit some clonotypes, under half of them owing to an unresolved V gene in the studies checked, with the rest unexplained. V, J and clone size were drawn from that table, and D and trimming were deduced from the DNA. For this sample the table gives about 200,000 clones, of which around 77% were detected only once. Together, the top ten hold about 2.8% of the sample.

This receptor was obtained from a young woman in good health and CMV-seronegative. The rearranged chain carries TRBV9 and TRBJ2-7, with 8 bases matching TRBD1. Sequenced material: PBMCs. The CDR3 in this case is CASSATGGYEQYF. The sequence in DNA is TGTGCCAGCAGCGCTACAGGGGGCTACGAGCAGTACTTC.